These T cell receptor beta chains were read from a single sample in a study of shared clonotypes between healthy human individuals. TCRdb's table, derived via immunoSEQ multiplex PCR, lists solely in-frame clones and lacks some. Among some 1,100,000 clones listed, approximately 80% were seen once. The sample taken for sequencing was memory CD4+ T cells from PBMCs. The origin of the receptors is a man between 18 and 35 years old in good health. Some clones in this sample may be carry-over from other donors' samples. The CDR3 runs from the conserved cysteine through the conserved F or W. Fields, in order: D gene, J gene, V gene, clone size, CDR3 length, CDR3 protein, CDR3 DNA. A D gene is named only where the DNA matches it firmly. Part of the rows lack a size; the others show once, few, many or a class for expanded clones.

TRBD2,TRBJ2-1,TRBV28,-,14,CASSFGLAGREQFF,TGTGCCAGCAGTTTCGGGCTAGCGGGAAGGGAGCAGTTCTTC
-,TRBJ2-4,TRBV18,once,13,CASSSEPLDIQYF,TGTGCCAGCTCAAGTGAGCCCCTGGACATTCAGTACTTC
-,TRBJ2-5,TRBV5-1,once,14,CASSWLQAQETQYF,TGCGCCAGCAGCTGGCTACAGGCCCAAGAGACCCAGTACTTC
-,TRBJ2-2,TRBV5-1,-,14,CASSFSGATGELFF,TGCGCCAGCAGCTTCTCGGGGGCCACCGGGGAGCTGTTTTTT
TRBD1,TRBJ1-2,TRBV27,few,15,CASSSTGAPGYGYTF,TGTGCCAGCAGTAGCACAGGGGCTCCTGGCTATGGCTACACCTTC
-,TRBJ1-2,TRBV28,-,11,CASTRGYGYTF,TGTGCCAGCACTCGAGGCTATGGCTACACCTTC
-,TRBJ1-3,TRBV7-9,few,15,CASSRGQTPGNTIYF,TGTGCCAGCAGTCGCGGACAGACCCCTGGAAACACCATATATTTT
-,TRBJ2-2,TRBV5-6,-,16,CASSFLGGDYTGELFF,TGTGCCAGCAGCTTCCTAGGGGGAGACTACACCGGGGAGCTGTTTTTT
-,TRBJ1-3,TRBV7-9,few,12,CASSLALNTIYF,TGTGCCAGCAGCTTAGCGCTAAACACCATATATTTT
TRBD2,TRBJ2-1,TRBV11-2,-,17,CASSLVPAGTSGSWQFF,TGTGCCAGCAGCTTAGTTCCCGCAGGGACTAGCGGGAGTTGGCAGTTCTTC
-,TRBJ1-5,TRBV18,-,15,CASSFGQGNNQPQHF,TGTGCCAGCTCATTCGGGCAGGGTAACAATCAGCCCCAGCATTTT
-,TRBJ2-7,TRBV7-2,few,13,CASSPNRPYEQYF,TGTGCCAGCAGCCCTAACCGACCCTACGAGCAGTACTTC
-,TRBJ1-5,TRBV19,few,14,CASSTGRSDQPQHF,TGTGCCAGTAGTACAGGGAGGAGTGATCAGCCCCAGCATTTT
-,TRBJ2-1,TRBV9,few,16,CASSPTGGGGYNEQFF,TGTGCCAGCAGTCCTACCGGGGGAGGGGGCTACAATGAGCAGTTCTTC
TRBD2,TRBJ2-3,TRBV6-4,few,15,CASGEAGGPPDTQYF,TGTGCCAGCGGGGAAGCGGGAGGGCCACCAGATACGCAGTATTTT
-,TRBJ2-1,TRBV12-5,-,13,CASGPGGGQTQFF,TGTGCTAGTGGCCCAGGAGGGGGCCAAACACAGTTCTTC
-,TRBJ2-1,TRBV7-3,-,15,CASSSKVGTYNEQFF,TGTGCCAGCAGCTCTAAGGTCGGTACTTACAATGAGCAGTTCTTC
-,TRBJ2-4,TRBV6-1,-,14,CASGTPWGKNIQYF,TGTGCCAGCGGGACCCCGTGGGGCAAAAACATTCAGTACTTC
-,TRBJ1-5,TRBV30,once,13,CAWAPGLWQPQHF,TGTGCTTGGGCCCCCGGGTTGTGGCAGCCCCAGCATTTT
TRBD1,TRBJ1-1,TRBV11-3,once,13,CASSAGQGIRAFF,TGTGCCAGCAGCGCGGGACAGGGGATTCGAGCTTTCTTT
-,TRBJ2-2,TRBV7-3,many,14,CASSLMRDTGELFF,TGTGCCAGCAGCTTAATGAGGGACACCGGGGAGCTGTTTTTT
-,TRBJ1-5,TRBV15,few,14,CATSSQETYQPQHF,TGTGCCACCAGCAGTCAAGAGACCTATCAGCCCCAGCATTTT
-,TRBJ2-5,TRBV18,-,13,CASSPALGETQYF,TGTGCCAGCTCACCAGCCCTGGGAGAGACCCAGTACTTC
-,TRBJ2-1,TRBV6-6,-,13,CASRADTLREQFF,TGTGCCAGCCGGGCCGACACTTTACGGGAGCAGTTCTTC
TRBD2,TRBJ2-1,TRBV6-6,few,14,CASSSGTSGNEQFF,TGTGCCAGCAGTTCAGGGACTAGCGGCAATGAGCAGTTCTTC
TRBD2,TRBJ2-3,TRBV5-1,-,15,CASSSTTSGPDTQYF,TGCGCCAGCAGCTCCACAACTAGCGGGCCAGATACGCAGTATTTT
-,TRBJ1-3,TRBV7-2,-,11,CASGLGHTIYF,TGTGCCAGCGGCCTAGGTCACACCATATATTTT
-,TRBJ1-1,TRBV19,-,17,CASSRGAPTRRNTEAFF,TGTGCCAGTAGTAGGGGGGCTCCTACGAGGAGGAACACTGAAGCTTTCTTT
-,TRBJ1-3,TRBV5-1,-,11,CASASGNTIYF,TGCGCCAGCGCCTCTGGAAACACCATATATTTT
-,TRBJ2-2,TRBV9,-,13,CASSPTTAGELFF,TGTGCCAGCAGCCCGACGACTGCCGGGGAGCTGTTTTTT
-,TRBJ2-7,TRBV7-2,-,13,CASSSQSRSEQYF,TGTGCCAGCAGCTCGCAGAGTAGATCCGAGCAGTACTTC
-,TRBJ2-7,TRBV7-8,-,14,CASSPTTGPYEQYF,TGTGCCAGCAGCCCTACAACAGGGCCCTACGAGCAGTACTTC
TRBD1,TRBJ1-2,TRBV5-1,-,14,CASSLVRTGYGYTF,TGCGCCAGCAGCTTAGTAAGGACAGGCTATGGCTACACCTTC
TRBD2,TRBJ2-5,TRBV29-1,-,14,CSVRLAGGIETQYF,TGCAGCGTTCGACTAGCGGGAGGTATAGAGACCCAGTACTTC
-,TRBJ2-5,TRBV5-4,-,15,CASSFRIANQETQYF,TGTGCCAGCAGCTTCCGCATTGCCAATCAAGAGACCCAGTACTTC
TRBD1,TRBJ2-1,TRBV27,-,14,CASSLERGPGEQFF,TGTGCCAGCAGCTTGGAGAGGGGGCCAGGGGAGCAGTTCTTC
-,TRBJ2-1,TRBV7-3,few,17,CASSLTSGGGSYNEQFF,TGTGCCAGCAGCTTAACGTCAGGGGGAGGCTCCTACAATGAGCAGTTCTTC
-,TRBJ1-2,TRBV4-1,few,15,CASSQLVRAERGYTF,TGCGCCAGCAGCCAACTGGTCCGGGCCGAGAGGGGCTACACCTTC
-,TRBJ2-2,TRBV28,-,12,CASTPPGGELFF,TGTGCCAGCACGCCGCCCGGCGGGGAGCTGTTTTTT
-,TRBJ2-5,TRBV5-1,-,15,CASSGRGGREETQYF,TGCGCCAGCAGCGGCAGGGGAGGGAGGGAAGAGACCCAGTACTTC
-,TRBJ2-5,TRBV5-1,-,14,CASSKTPRGETQYF,TGCGCCAGCAGCAAGACACCCCGGGGGGAGACCCAGTACTTC
-,TRBJ2-1,TRBV7-6,once,15,CASSLDQPPVGEQFF,TGTGCCAGCAGCTTAGACCAGCCCCCGGTGGGTGAGCAGTTCTTC
TRBD1,TRBJ1-2,TRBV10-3,-,14,CAINPGQGFTGYTF,TGTGCCATCAACCCGGGACAGGGGTTTACTGGCTACACCTTC
TRBD1,TRBJ1-2,TRBV11-1,few,15,CASSRRTGTNYGYTF,TGTGCCAGCAGCAGGCGGACAGGGACTAACTATGGCTACACCTTC
TRBD2,TRBJ2-7,TRBV15,-,16,CATSRGPTSSYVEQYF,TGTGCCACCAGCAGGGGCCCGACTAGCAGCTATGTCGAGCAGTACTTC
-,TRBJ2-1,TRBV18,-,15,CASSPGTTGYNEQFF,TGTGCCAGCTCACCTGGGACGACAGGATACAATGAGCAGTTCTTC
-,TRBJ1-5,TRBV6-5,-,15,CATSYTVGWDQPQHF,TGTGCCACCTCCTACACAGTGGGTTGGGATCAGCCCCAGCATTTT
-,TRBJ2-1,TRBV19,-,15,CASSKTVSSYNEQFF,TGTGCCAGTAGTAAAACAGTGAGCTCCTACAATGAGCAGTTCTTC
-,TRBJ2-1,TRBV5-1,-,15,CASSLEGHPYNEQFF,TGCGCCAGCAGCTTGGAGGGACATCCATACAATGAGCAGTTCTTC